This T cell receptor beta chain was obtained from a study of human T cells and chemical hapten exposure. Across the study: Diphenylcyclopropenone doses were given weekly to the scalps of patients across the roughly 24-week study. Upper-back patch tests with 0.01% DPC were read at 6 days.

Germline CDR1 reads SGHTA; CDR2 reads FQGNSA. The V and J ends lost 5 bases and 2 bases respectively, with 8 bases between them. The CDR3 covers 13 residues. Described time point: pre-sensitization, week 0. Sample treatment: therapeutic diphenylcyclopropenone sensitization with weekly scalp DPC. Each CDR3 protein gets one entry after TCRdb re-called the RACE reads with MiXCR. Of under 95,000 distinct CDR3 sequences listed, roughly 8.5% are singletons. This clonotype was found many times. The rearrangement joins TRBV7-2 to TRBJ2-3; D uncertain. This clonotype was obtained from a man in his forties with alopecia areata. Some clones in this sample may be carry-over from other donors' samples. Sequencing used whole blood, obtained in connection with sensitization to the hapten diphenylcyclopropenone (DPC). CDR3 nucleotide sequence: TGTGCCAGCAGCCCGCGACTCACAGATACGCAGTATTTT. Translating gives CASSPRLTDTQYF.